This T cell receptor (beta chain) derives from a study of blood T cell repertoires in COVID-19. Overall study: The samples span acute and convalescent COVID-19 from the United States, Italy and Spain. T cells, B-cell-depleted T cells, or PBMCs provided the cDNA or gDNA that served as material.

Data came from immunoSEQ multiplex PCR; TCRdb stores just in-frame clones and leaves some out. The sample shows approximately 220,000 clones, 70% to 90% of them seen only once. The CDR3 covers 16 residues. Losses at the gene ends were 5 bases for V and 7 bases for J; bases not matched to a gene: 13. Germline V gives CDR1 SGHTA, CDR2 FQGTGA. This sequence originates from a woman aged 35 to 49 with acute COVID-19. Sequenced sample: PBMCs or T cells enriched from blood (not recorded which). The V gene is TRBV7-3, the J gene TRBJ2-1, with TRBD1 matching 8 bases. The CDR3 is CASSPTGTGVRNEQFF. CDR3 DNA sequence: TGTGCCAGCAGCCCAACCGGGACAGGAGTAAGAAATGAGCAGTTCTTC.